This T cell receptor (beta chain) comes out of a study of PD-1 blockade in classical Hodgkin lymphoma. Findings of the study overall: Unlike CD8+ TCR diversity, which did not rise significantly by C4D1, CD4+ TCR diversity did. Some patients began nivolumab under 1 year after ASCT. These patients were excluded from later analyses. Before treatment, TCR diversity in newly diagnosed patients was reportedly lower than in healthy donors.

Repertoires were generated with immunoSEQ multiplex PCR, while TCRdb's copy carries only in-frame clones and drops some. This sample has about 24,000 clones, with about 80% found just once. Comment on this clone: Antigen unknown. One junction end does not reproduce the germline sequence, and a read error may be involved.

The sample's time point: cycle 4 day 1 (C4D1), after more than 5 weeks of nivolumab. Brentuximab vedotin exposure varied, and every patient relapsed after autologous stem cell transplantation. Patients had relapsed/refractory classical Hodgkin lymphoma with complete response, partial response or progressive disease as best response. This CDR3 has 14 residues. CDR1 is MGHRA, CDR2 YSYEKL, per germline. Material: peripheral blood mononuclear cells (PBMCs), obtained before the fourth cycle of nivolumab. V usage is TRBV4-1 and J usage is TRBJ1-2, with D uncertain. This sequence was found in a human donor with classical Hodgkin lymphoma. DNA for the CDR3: TGCGCCAGCAGCCGCGGCGCAGAGAACTATGACTACACCTTC. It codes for CASSRGAENYDYTF.